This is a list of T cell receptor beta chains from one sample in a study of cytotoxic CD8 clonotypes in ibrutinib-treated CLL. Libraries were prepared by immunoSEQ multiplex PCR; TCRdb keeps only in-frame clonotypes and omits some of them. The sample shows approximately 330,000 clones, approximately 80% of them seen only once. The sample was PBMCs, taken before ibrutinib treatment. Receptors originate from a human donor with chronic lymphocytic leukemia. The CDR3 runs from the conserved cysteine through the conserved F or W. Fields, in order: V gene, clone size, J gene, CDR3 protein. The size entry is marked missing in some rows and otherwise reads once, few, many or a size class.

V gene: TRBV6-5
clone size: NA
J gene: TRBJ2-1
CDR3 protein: CASRAGLSRNEQFF

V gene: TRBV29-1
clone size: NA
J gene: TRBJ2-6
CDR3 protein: CSGKQGTSSGANVLTF

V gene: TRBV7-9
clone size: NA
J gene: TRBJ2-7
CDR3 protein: CASSSLVQREGYYEQYF

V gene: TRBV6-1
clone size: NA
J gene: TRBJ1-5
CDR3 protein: CASSGPGQGTNQPQHF

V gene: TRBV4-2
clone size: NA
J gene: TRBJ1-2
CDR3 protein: CASSFEANSNYGYTF

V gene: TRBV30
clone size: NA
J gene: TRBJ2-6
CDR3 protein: CAWGWGSGANVLTF

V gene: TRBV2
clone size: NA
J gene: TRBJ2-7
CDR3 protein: CASSSGTGGHEQYF

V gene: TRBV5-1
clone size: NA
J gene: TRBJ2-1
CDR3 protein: CASSGTARASYNEQFF

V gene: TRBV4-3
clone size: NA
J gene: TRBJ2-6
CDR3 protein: CASSQYETLTVSGANVLTF

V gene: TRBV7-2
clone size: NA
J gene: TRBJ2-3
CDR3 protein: CASRQTGTDTQYF

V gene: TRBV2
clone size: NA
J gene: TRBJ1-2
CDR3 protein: CASRGRYGYTF

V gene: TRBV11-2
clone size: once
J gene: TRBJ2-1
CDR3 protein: CASSQGAREGEFF

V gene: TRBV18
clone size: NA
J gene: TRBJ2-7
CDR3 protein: CASSPGQGTYEQYF

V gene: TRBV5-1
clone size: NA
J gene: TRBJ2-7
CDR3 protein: CASSLLKDEQYF

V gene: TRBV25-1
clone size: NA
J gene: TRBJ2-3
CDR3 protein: CASSESPWPQYF

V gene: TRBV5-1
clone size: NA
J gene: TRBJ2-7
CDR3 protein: CASSLGGTGLYEQYF

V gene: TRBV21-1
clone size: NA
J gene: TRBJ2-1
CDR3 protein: CASSKYLQKRTSATYNEQFF

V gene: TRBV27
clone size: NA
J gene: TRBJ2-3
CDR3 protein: CASSLFFTGGTTDTQYF

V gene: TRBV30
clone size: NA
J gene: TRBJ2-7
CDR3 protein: CAWNPSWQIRREQYF

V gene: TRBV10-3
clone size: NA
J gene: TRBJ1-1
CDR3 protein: CAISAGATEAFF

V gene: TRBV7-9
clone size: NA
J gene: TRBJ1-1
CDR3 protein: CASSFTMNTEAFF

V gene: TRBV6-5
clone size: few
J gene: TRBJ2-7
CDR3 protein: CASTQSTLGEQYF

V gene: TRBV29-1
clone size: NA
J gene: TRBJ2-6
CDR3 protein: CSGQGFKSPSGANVLTF

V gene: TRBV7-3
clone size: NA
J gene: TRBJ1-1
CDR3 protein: CASSSEPGTGRVAFF

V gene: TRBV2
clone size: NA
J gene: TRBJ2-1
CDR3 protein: CASSETPGGPGNEQFF

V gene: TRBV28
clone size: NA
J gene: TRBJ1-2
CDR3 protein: CASSFGGLNYGYTF

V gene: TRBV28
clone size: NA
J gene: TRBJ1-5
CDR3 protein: CASSLDGGGNQPQHF

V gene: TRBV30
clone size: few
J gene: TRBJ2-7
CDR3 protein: CAWSVPGLAGSEQYF